This T cell receptor beta chain was recovered during a study of T-cell memory formation after mild COVID-19. Study overall: Clusters of TCRs were largely donor specific. Whole-study results and caveats: The study found balanced CD4/CD8 in clones contracting day 15 to 85 and a CD4+ lean in later expanders.

Per the germline V gene, CDR1 is SGDLS and CDR2 is YYNGEE. CDR3 length equals 16 residues. The V segment lost 4 bases and the J segment 9 bases; nucleotides outside the gene matches: 10. On this clonotype: Antigen unknown.

TCRdb reanalysed the 5' RACE reads using MiXCR and keeps one entry per CDR3 protein. This sample has 110,000 to 150,000 distinct CDR3 sequences, with 11% to 15% found just once. The gene calls are TRBV9 and TRBJ2-1; 13 bases match TRBD2. This TCR was sampled from an adult woman who had mild COVID-19 (a few samples of this study predate the infection). Cell type and time point are not known. What was sequenced was PBMCs or a T cell subset sorted from them (not recorded which). CDR3 in DNA: TGTGCCAGCAGCCCCCGGACTAGCGGGAGTAACGGTGAGCAGTTCTTC. Translating it yields CASSPRTSGSNGEQFF. Combining the CDR3 with reference TRBV9 and TRBJ2-1 gives the whole variable domain DSGVTQTPKHLITATGQRVTLRCSPRSGDLSVYWYQQSLDQGLQFLIQYYNGEERAKGNILERFSAQQFPDLHSELNLSSLELGDSALYFCASSPRTSGSNGEQFFGPGTRLTVL.